This passage covers 32 T cell receptor beta chains from one sample sequenced in a study of blood T cell repertoires in COVID-19. Only in-frame clones appear in the TCRdb table, and some are missing; sequencing was by immunoSEQ multiplex PCR. The data contain under 300,000 clones, roughly 80% of them singletons. Sequencing was carried out using peripheral blood. The source of these receptors is a woman aged 50 to 60 who had recovered from COVID-19.

The V gene is TRBV18, the J gene TRBJ2-3, with D tentatively TRBD1 (5 bases). Trimming left V 2 bases short and J 2 bases short, with 5 bases between. This CDR3 comprises 13 residues. The germline gives CDR1 KGHSH, CDR2 LQKENI. Written as DNA, the CDR3 is TGTGCCAGCTCACCAGGGGCCACAGATACGCAGTATTTT. Protein: CASSPGATDTQYF. Drawing the rest from reference TRBV18 and TRBJ2-3, the complete variable domain is NAGVMQNPRHLVRRRGQEARLRCSPMKGHSHVYWYRQLPEEGLKFMVYLQKENIIDESGMPKERFSAEFPKEGPSILRIQQVVRGDSAAYFCASSPGATDTQYFGPGTRLTVL.

This chain links TRBV19 with TRBJ2-1, with D possibly TRBD1 on 6 matching bases. Trimming cost V 7 bases and J 0 bases, with 13 bases left between them. The CDR3 length is 15 residues. CDR1 is LNHDA and CDR2 is SQIVND in the germline V gene (reference sequence). For the CDR3, the DNA is TGTGCCAGTACCCCACAGGGCAGCTCCTACAATGAGCAGTTCTTC. Translating gives CASTPQGSSYNEQFF.

Only a few counts were recorded for this clone. The chain combines TRBV11-2 with TRBJ2-7; D gene unclear. Between the trimmed V and J ends, which lost 1 base and 0 bases, there was a span of 13 bases. This CDR3 has 16 residues. The V gene's germline CDR1 is SGHAT and CDR2 FQNNGV. CDR3 residues: CASSLGPPLSSYEQYF. The CDR3 DNA follows: TGTGCCAGCAGCTTAGGTCCCCCCTTGAGCTCCTACGAGCAGTACTTC.

This chain connects TRBV4-2 to TRBJ1-5; 9 nucleotides align to TRBD1. The germline gives CDR1 LGHNA, CDR2 YNFKEQ. The CDR3 length is 17 residues. Trimming took 3 bases from V and 6 from J; bases not matched to a gene: 12. CDR3 sequence: CASSQDRDRVSTQPQHF. The DNA of the CDR3 is TGTGCCAGCAGCCAGGACCGGGACAGGGTGTCGACTCAGCCCCAGCATTTT.

The J gene is TRBJ2-7, the V gene TRBV4-1, with no clear D. Trimming shortened V by 1 base and J by 4 bases, and 8 bases separated the two germline ends. CDR3 length equals 13 residues. From germline, CDR1 is MGHRA and CDR2 YSYEKL. This CDR3 reads CASSQASLYEQYF. CDR3 in DNA: TGCGCCAGCAGCCAAGCGTCGTTATACGAGCAGTACTTC.

The chain couples TRBV21-1 to TRBJ2-1; TRBD1, the table's D call, lacks a check against the DNA. TRBV21-1 constitutes a pseudogene. The length of the CDR3 is 11 residues. This CDR3 reads CASGERQIQFF. DNA of the CDR3: TGTGCCAGCGGGGAAAGACAGATACAGTTCTTC.

This clone appeared once. The genes are TRBV6-2 or TRBV6-3 and TRBJ1-2, with TRBD1 identical over 7 bases. The trim removed 2 bases at V and 5 bases at J, leaving 11 bases unmatched. This CDR3 region has 16 residues. Germline V gives CDR1 MNHEY, CDR2 SVGEGT. The CDR3 coding sequence is TGTGCCAGCAGTTACGGGATCCGACAGGGAGGATATGGCTACACCTTC. Residues: CASSYGIRQGGYGYTF.

The chain joins TRBV6-6 to TRBJ2-7; D remains ambiguous. V was trimmed by 4 bases and J by 4 bases, leaving 11 bases between them. The germline V gene encodes CDR1 MNHNY and CDR2 SVGAGI (reference sequence). CDR3 length: 13 residues. This chain's CDR3 is CASSSQRVYEQYF. The CDR3 bases are TGTGCCAGCAGTTCACAACGGGTTTACGAGCAGTACTTC.

The chain is built from TRBV19 and TRBJ2-1, with 9 bases matching TRBD1. Per germline, CDR1 LNHDA and CDR2 SQIVND (reference sequence). The CDR3 consists of 16 residues. Trimming took 5 bases from V and 0 from J; bases not matched to a gene: 5. CDR3 residues: CASSYRGRYSYNEQFF. The DNA for the CDR3 is TGTGCCAGTAGTTACAGGGGGCGGTACTCCTACAATGAGCAGTTCTTC. Supplemented by reference TRBV19 and TRBJ2-1, the full variable domain reads DGGITQSPKYLFRKEGQNVTLSCEQNLNHDAMYWYRQDPGQGLRLIYYSQIVNDFQKGDIAEGYSVSREKKESFPLTVTSAQKNPTAFYLCASSYRGRYSYNEQFFGPGTRLTVL.

This clone was detected only once. The chain links TRBV19 to TRBJ1-2; D gene uncertain. This CDR3 comprises 13 residues. The V end was cut by 0 bases, the J end by 4 bases, with 6 bases between. Germline assignment: CDR1 LNHDA and CDR2 SQIVND (reference sequence). CDR3 bases: TGTGCCAGTAGTATAGATATCTCCTATGGCTACACCTTC. Its protein product is CASSIDISYGYTF.

This chain links TRBV6-5 with TRBJ2-7; D perhaps matches TRBD1 (6 bases). Germline V gives CDR1 MNHEY, CDR2 SVGAGI. CDR3 length equals 12 residues. V lost 6 bases and J lost 12, with 18 bases in between. The CDR3 DNA follows: TGTGCCAGCAGAACAAGGGACATAATCACGTACTTC. Translated: CASRTRDIITYF.

This sequence joins TRBV27 and TRBJ1-2, with TRBD1 as a possible D gene (5 bases). The CDR3 consists of 17 residues. V lost 2 bases and J 0 bases, leaving 16 bases between the germline ends. Germline CDR1 reads MNHEY; CDR2 reads SMNVEV (reference sequence). CDR3 amino acids: CASSLGQGGVANYGYTF. CDR3 sequence (DNA): TGTGCCAGCAGTTTAGGGCAGGGCGGTGTAGCTAACTATGGCTACACCTTC.

The chain carries TRBV6-5 and TRBJ2-7; D is possibly TRBD1 (6 bases). This CDR3 has 12 residues. Trimming took off 5 bases at V and 6 bases at J, with 11 bases between the two ends. Germline CDR1 MNHEY, CDR2 SVGAGI. The CDR3 DNA is TGTGCCAGCAGTAGGACAGAGCGCGAGCAGTACTTC. Translated: CASSRTEREQYF.

This clone has ten or more counts. The chain recombines TRBV5-1 with TRBJ2-1, with 10 bases identical to TRBD1. With 2 bases clipped from V and 8 bases from J, the junction kept 4 bases outside the gene matches. This CDR3 region has 14 residues. Germline values: CDR1 SGHRS, CDR2 YFSETQ. The chain's CDR3 is CASSFDRGPYEQFF. CDR3 in DNA: TGCGCCAGCAGCTTCGACAGGGGGCCGTATGAGCAGTTCTTC.

V and J are TRBV7-3 and TRBJ2-2; 8 nucleotides line up with TRBD1. CDR3 length: 19 amino acids. Germline V gene sequence: CDR1 SGHTA, CDR2 FQGTGA. After removal of 2 bases from V and 6 bases from J, the junction contained 17 bases not matched to a gene. CDR3 DNA: TGTGCCAGCAGCTTAGGGCCTGTCGGACAGGGCGGCGCCGCCGGGGAGCTGTTTTTT. Its translation: CASSLGPVGQGGAAGELFF. The full variable domain, in which reference TRBV7-3 and TRBJ2-2 provide the parts outside the CDR3, is GAGVSQTPSNKVTEKGKYVELRCDPISGHTALYWYRQSLGQGPEFLIYFQGTGAADDSGLPNDRFFAVRPEGSVSTLKIQRTERGDSAVYLCASSLGPVGQGGAAGELFFGEGSRLTVL.

The V gene is TRBV5-5, the J gene TRBJ2-5, with 9 positions matching TRBD1. Germline lookup yields CDR1 SGHKS and CDR2 YYEKEE (reference sequence). This CDR3 region has 14 residues. J was trimmed by 4 bases and V by 3 bases; bases with no gene match: 4. The CDR3 DNA is TGTGCCAGCAGCTCAAACAGGGGGCTAGAGACCCAGTACTTC. It translates to CASSSNRGLETQYF.

The chain has TRBV7-3 and TRBJ1-1; 12 bases line up with TRBD1. V shed 3 bases and J 10 bases; nucleotides not matched to a gene: 12. CDR1 SGHTA and CDR2 FQGTGA come from the germline V gene. The CDR3 contains 16 residues. The CDR3 bases are TGTGCCAGCAGCTTGGTTTATGTGGGACAGGGGGCAACAGCTTTCTTT. This translates into CASSLVYVGQGATAFF.

The chain has TRBV4-1 and TRBJ1-2; 10 bases line up with TRBD1. This CDR3 spans 15 amino acids. Germline values: CDR1 MGHRA, CDR2 YSYEKL. V shed 3 bases, J shed 3 bases, and the junction held 4 bases outside the gene matches. CDR3 sequence (DNA): TGCGCCAGCAGCCAGCCGACAGGGGGCGACTATGGCTACACCTTC. Its translation is CASSQPTGGDYGYTF.

V is TRBV9 and J is TRBJ2-7, with D possibly TRBD1 on 7 matching bases. This CDR3 is built from 12 residues. V was pared by 3 bases and J by 7 bases, with 11 bases between. Germline-derived CDR1 and CDR2 are SGDLS and YYNGEE. The CDR3, as DNA: TGTGCCAGCAGCGGGAGGGGGCGGGAGCAGTACTTC. Residues: CASSGRGREQYF.

Only one count was recorded for this clone. The rearrangement links TRBV19 to TRBJ2-5, with TRBD1 matching 12 bases. After removal of 4 bases from V and 7 bases from J, the junction contained 7 bases not matched to a gene. This CDR3 is built from 15 residues. Looked up from germline, CDR1 is LNHDA and CDR2 is SQIVND (reference sequence). CDR3 coding DNA: TGTGCCAGTAGTACCGGGGACAGGGGGCTGGGGACCCAGTACTTC. Translation gives CASSTGDRGLGTQYF.

This sequence joins TRBV6-5 and TRBJ2-7; D might be TRBD1 (6 bases). Germline lookup yields CDR1 MNHEY and CDR2 SVGAGI. The CDR3 contains 15 residues. V lost 0 bases and J 3 bases, leaving 12 bases between the germline ends. The CDR3 DNA reads as TGTGCCAGCAGTTACTCGGGGAAGGGGGACTACGAGCAGTACTTC. Translated: CASSYSGKGDYEQYF.

This clone showed up just a few times. The chain carries TRBV19 and TRBJ2-7, with 7 bases identical to TRBD1. The CDR3 runs to 14 residues. Unmatched junction bases numbered 9, after V lost 5 bases and J lost 5 bases. CDR1 and CDR2 (germline): LNHDA, SQIVND (reference sequence). CDR3 coding DNA: TGTGCCAGTAGTCTATCGACAGGGCGGCACGAGCAGTACTTC. Residues: CASSLSTGRHEQYF.

Here the CDR3 DNA reads TGTGCCTGGACCCGAGGGGGGGTGAACACTGAAGCTTTCTTT. This sequence encodes CAWTRGGVNTEAFF. This chain links TRBV30 with TRBJ1-1; weak D call: TRBD1 (6 bases). The CDR3 has 14 residues. Looked up from germline, CDR1 is GTSNPN and CDR2 is SVGIG (reference sequence). V lost 4 bases to trimming and J lost 0 bases, with 12 bases between them.

This clone came up a few times. The genes are TRBV9 and TRBJ2-2, with 14 nucleotides matching TRBD2. CDR3 length equals 16 residues. Germline values: CDR1 SGDLS, CDR2 YYNGEE. The trim removed 4 bases at V and 7 bases at J, leaving 6 bases unmatched. CDR3 region: CASSPSGLAGVGELFF. The CDR3 nucleotides are TGTGCCAGCAGCCCTTCGGGACTAGCGGGGGTCGGGGAGCTGTTTTTT. The whole variable domain, filled in from reference TRBV9 and TRBJ2-2, reads DSGVTQTPKHLITATGQRVTLRCSPRSGDLSVYWYQQSLDQGLQFLIQYYNGEERAKGNILERFSAQQFPDLHSELNLSSLELGDSALYFCASSPSGLAGVGELFFGEGSRLTVL.

The V gene is TRBV3-1 (or the pseudogene TRBV3-2), the J gene TRBJ2-7, with D possibly TRBD1 on 5 matching bases. The CDR3 runs to 14 residues. The ends were cut back, 3 bases at V and 1 base at J, with 10 bases in the middle. The germline V gene has CDR1 LGHDT and CDR2 YNNKEL (reference sequence). The CDR3 DNA sequence: TGTGCCAGCAGCCATAGGGGCCTTTCCTACGAGCAGTACTTC. Its translation: CASSHRGLSYEQYF.

The chain joins TRBV4-1 to TRBJ2-5, with 8 bases matching TRBD2. V trimming: 1 base; J trimming: 5 bases; junction bases outside the gene matches: 6. This CDR3 comprises 15 residues. Germline CDR1 is MGHRA and CDR2 is YSYEKL. In nucleotides, the CDR3 is TGCGCCAGCAGCCAAGTACTAAGCGGGGGTGAGACCCAGTACTTC. Its translation is CASSQVLSGGETQYF.

V usage is TRBV5-1 and J usage is TRBJ2-5, with D unclear. V was trimmed by 2 bases and J by 2 bases, leaving 10 bases between them. This CDR3 comprises 14 residues. CDR1 and CDR2 from the germline V gene are SGHRS and YFSETQ. CDR3 loop: CASSLGRLQETQYF. The DNA for the CDR3 is TGCGCCAGCAGCTTAGGAAGACTTCAAGAGACCCAGTACTTC.

This sequence joins TRBV6-5 and TRBJ2-7, with D perhaps TRBD2 (6 bases). The CDR3 is 12 residues long. V was shortened by 5 bases and J by 3 bases, with 8 bases between the two germline ends. Germline V gene sequence: CDR1 MNHEY, CDR2 SVGAGI. This CDR3 is CASSRGIYEQYF. DNA for the CDR3: TGTGCCAGCAGTCGGGGGATCTACGAGCAGTACTTC.

The chain is built from TRBV4-1 and TRBJ2-7; possible D gene TRBD1, 5 bases. The germline gives CDR1 MGHRA, CDR2 YSYEKL. The CDR3 runs to 16 residues. V was shortened by 0 bases and J by 2 bases, with 14 bases between the two germline ends. CDR3 nucleotide sequence: TGCGCCAGCAGCCAAGAACAAGGGGCCAAAACCTACGAGCAGTACTTC. Amino acids: CASSQEQGAKTYEQYF.

V and J are TRBV6-4 and TRBJ2-3; 8 bases align to TRBD1. The CDR3 spans 17 residues. Germline values: CDR1 MRHNA, CDR2 SNTAGT. Losses at the gene ends were 3 bases for V and 3 bases for J; bases not matched to a gene: 11. CDR3 amino acids: CASSEPLGQALTDTQYF. CDR3 bases: TGTGCCAGCAGTGAGCCATTGGGACAGGCGTTGACAGATACGCAGTATTTT.

A word on this clone: Other DNA variants within this sample encode the same CDR3. The rearrangement uses TRBV12-3 or TRBV12-4 and TRBJ2-4; tentatively, D is TRBD1 (6 bases). V lost 4 bases, J lost 7 bases, and 11 bases lay in between. The CDR3 is 13 amino acids. In nucleotides, the CDR3 is TGTGCCAGCAGTTCTGGGGGCTGGAACATTCAGTACTTC. This encodes CASSSGGWNIQYF.

The chain recombines TRBV27 with TRBJ1-2; 7 positions match TRBD1. Germline CDR1 reads MNHEY; CDR2 reads SMNVEV (reference sequence). This CDR3 contains 13 residues. The trim removed 5 bases at V and 4 bases at J, leaving 4 bases unmatched. DNA of the CDR3: TGTGCCAGCAGTCCGGACAGGCCCTATGGCTACACCTTC. Amino acids: CASSPDRPYGYTF.